The 20 T cell receptor beta chains given below trace back to one sample, sequenced in a study of T-cell memory formation after mild COVID-19. TCRdb reprocessed the 5' RACE reads via MiXCR and lists one record per CDR3 protein. The sample records more than 300,000 distinct CDR3 sequences, roughly an eighth being singletons. Sequenced input: PBMCs or a T cell subset sorted from them (not recorded which). Every receptor here comes from a man aged 18 to 35 who had mild COVID-19 (a few samples of this study predate the infection). Cell type and time point are not known.

This sequence joins TRBV4-3 and TRBJ2-2; D possibly uses TRBD1 or TRBD2 (6 bases each). This CDR3 is built from 15 residues. Trimming removed 2 bases from V and 6 bases from J, with 13 bases in between. Germline V gene data show CDR1 as LGHNA and CDR2 as YSLEER. The DNA of the CDR3 is TGCGCCAGCAGCCAAAACCGGGGGACATCCGGGGAGCTGTTTTTT. Translation gives CASSQNRGTSGELFF.

The J gene is TRBJ1-5, the V gene TRBV12-3 or TRBV12-4; maybe TRBD1 (5 bases). V was trimmed by 6 bases and J by 7 bases, leaving 16 bases between them. The CDR3 is 14 amino acids. CDR3 sequence (DNA): TGTGCCAGCAGATTGAAGGGGCGGGAGCAGCCCCAGCATTTT. It translates to CASRLKGREQPQHF.

This clonotype was seen at least ten times. This sequence joins TRBV6-5 and TRBJ1-2, with 8 bases fitting TRBD1. The germline V gene has CDR1 MNHEY and CDR2 SVGAGI. V lost 6 bases, J lost 6 bases, and 3 bases stayed unmatched. This CDR3 contains 12 residues. The DNA of the CDR3 is TGTGCCAGCAGGGCAGGGGGCCATGGCTACACCTTC. Its protein product is CASRAGGHGYTF.

The chain is built from TRBV6-2 or TRBV6-3 and TRBJ2-5, with 10 bases that match TRBD2. V shed 5 bases, J shed 5 bases, and the junction held 8 bases outside the gene matches. There are 15 residues in the CDR3. CDR1 and CDR2 from the germline V gene are MNHEY and SVGEGT. The CDR3 bases are TGTGCCAGCAGTCCTAGCGGGGGACCTGTGGAGACCCAGTACTTC. Its protein is CASSPSGGPVETQYF.

This clonotype was counted between two and nine times. The CDR3 sequence is CASRYSTITNYGYTF. The CDR3 nucleotides are TGTGCCAGCAGATATTCCACTATAACTAACTATGGCTACACCTTC. The chain carries TRBV6-5 and TRBJ1-2, with unresolved D. The CDR3 length is 15 residues. Germline lookup yields CDR1 MNHEY and CDR2 SVGAGI. V shed 6 bases and J shed 0 bases, with 14 bases lying between them.

This clonotype was counted ten times or more. CDR3: CASSQGGAYEQYF. The DNA for the CDR3 is TGCGCCAGCAGCCAAGGGGGAGCCTACGAGCAGTACTTC. The J gene is TRBJ2-7, the V gene TRBV4-3; possibly TRBD2 for D (5 bases). V lost 1 base and J 2 bases, leaving 6 bases between the germline ends. Germline CDR1 and CDR2: LGHNA and YSLEER. The CDR3 is 13 residues long.

The gene calls are TRBV4-3 and TRBJ1-3, with a weak D call TRBD1 (5 bases). This CDR3 has 17 residues. Germline values: CDR1 LGHNA, CDR2 YSLEER. V was cut by 0 bases and J by 1 base, with 13 bases left in between. CDR3 sequence (DNA): TGCGCCAGCAGCCAAGATTGGGTCAGGGAGTCTGGAAACACCATATATTTT. This gives the protein CASSQDWVRESGNTIYF.

This clonotype was counted at least ten times. The chain is built from TRBV2 and TRBJ1-5, with 7 bases lining up with TRBD1. V lost 5 bases, J lost 5 bases, and 9 bases stayed unmatched. The CDR3 has 15 amino acids. Germline CDR1 and CDR2: SNHLY and FYNNEI. Here the CDR3 reads CASSSGTTGHQPQHF. CDR3 bases: TGTGCCAGCAGTTCCGGGACGACAGGGCATCAGCCCCAGCATTTT.

At least ten counts were recorded for this clonotype. The V gene is TRBV29-1, the J gene TRBJ2-1, with D tentatively TRBD1 (6 bases). The CDR3 runs 14 residues. Deletions cut 1 base from V and 5 bases from J, with 12 bases between. Germline V gene lookup returns CDR1 SQVTM and CDR2 ANQGSEA. CDR3 DNA: TGCAGCGTTGAAGCTGGACAGAACAACAATGAGCAGTTCTTC. Amino acid sequence: CSVEAGQNNNEQFF.

This clonotype has a handful of counts. The genes are TRBV7-2 and TRBJ1-6; D ambiguous. The CDR3 totals 17 residues. The V end was cut by 5 bases, the J end by 7 bases, with 21 bases between. The V gene's germline CDR1 is SGHTA and CDR2 FQGNSA. This CDR3 is CASSPAAGGSGNSPLHF. In DNA, the CDR3 is TGTGCCAGCAGCCCAGCGGCAGGCGGGAGTGGAAATTCACCCCTCCACTTT.

This clonotype has a count of ten or more. The chain links TRBV4-3 to TRBJ1-5; possible D gene TRBD1, 5 bases. This CDR3 spans 14 amino acids. The V gene's germline CDR1 is LGHNA and CDR2 YSLEER. V lost 0 bases to trimming and J lost 2 bases, with 5 bases between them. The CDR3, as DNA: TGCGCCAGCAGCCAAGACAGGGGCAATCAGCCCCAGCATTTT. Its protein product is CASSQDRGNQPQHF.

This clonotype was counted a few times. The rearrangement uses TRBV5-1 and TRBJ2-1; perhaps D is TRBD1 or TRBD2 (6 bases each). V lost 7 bases and J 4 bases, leaving 15 bases between the germline ends. The CDR3 consists of 14 residues. CDR1 and CDR2 from the germline V gene are SGHRS and YFSETQ. The CDR3 spells CASAPGATYNEQFF. The CDR3 nucleotides are TGCGCCAGCGCGCCGGGGGCGACTTACAATGAGCAGTTCTTC.

This clonotype came up a few times. The chain couples TRBV9 to TRBJ1-1, with no clear D. Trimming pared 0 bases from V and 4 bases from J, leaving 13 bases between. CDR3 length: 15 residues. CDR1 is SGDLS, CDR2 YYNGEE, per germline. This CDR3 reads CASSVVAGKSTEAFF. CDR3 DNA: TGTGCCAGCAGCGTAGTGGCCGGAAAGAGCACTGAAGCTTTCTTT.

J is TRBJ2-7 and V is TRBV7-9; TRBD1 might be the D (5 bases). The CDR3 has 15 residues. From germline, CDR1 is SEHNR and CDR2 FQNEAQ (reference sequence). Trimming left V 5 bases short and J 0 bases short, with 14 bases between. CDR3 in DNA: TGTGCCAGCAGCCTTGGGGCACGGACCTCCTACGAGCAGTACGTC. Its protein product is CASSLGARTSYEQYV.

The chain links TRBV7-9 to TRBJ2-1, with TRBD1 matching 7 bases. After removal of 4 bases from V and 3 bases from J, the junction contained 3 bases not matched to a gene. Germline CDR1 is SEHNR and CDR2 is FQNEAQ (reference sequence). This CDR3 spans 14 amino acids. In nucleotides, the CDR3 is TGTGCCAGCAGCTACCGGACAGGCTACAATGAGCAGTTCTTC. Amino acid sequence: CASSYRTGYNEQFF.

V gene TRBV6-5 combines with J gene TRBJ1-6; D possibly corresponds to TRBD1 (5 bases). The V end was cut by 6 bases, the J end by 6 bases, with 12 bases between. The germline CDR1 and CDR2 sequences are MNHEY and SVGAGI. The length of the CDR3 is 14 residues. CDR3 sequence (DNA): TGTGCCAGCAGATGGGGGACGGCTAATTCACCCCTCCACTTT. This gives the protein CASRWGTANSPLHF.

This chain connects TRBV4-3 to TRBJ2-7; 12 bases map to TRBD2. Trimming at V came to 8 bases and at J to 0 bases, leaving 5 bases not matched to a gene. The CDR3 has 15 amino acids. The germline CDR1 and CDR2 sequences are LGHNA and YSLEER. CDR3: CASGTSGPCSYEQYV. The CDR3 nucleotides read TGCGCCAGCGGGACTAGCGGGCCCTGCTCCTACGAGCAGTACGTC.

This clonotype was seen more than once but under ten times. In nucleotides, the CDR3 is TGTGCCACCTCCCTAGTATTTGGAGAGACCCAGTACTTC. Protein: CATSLVFGETQYF. This chain joins TRBV25-1 and TRBJ2-5; the D is unclear. Germline values: CDR1 MGHDK, CDR2 SYGVNS. V was trimmed by 10 bases and J by 4 bases, leaving 16 bases between them. This CDR3 has 13 residues.

This clonotype came up many times. V is TRBV4-3 and J is TRBJ2-7; D might be TRBD1 (6 bases). Germline CDR1 and CDR2: LGHNA and YSLEER. Deletions cut 1 base from V and 3 bases from J, with 10 bases between. This CDR3 has 14 residues. The CDR3 loop is CASSQGDRFYEQYF. CDR3 bases: TGCGCCAGCAGCCAAGGAGACAGGTTCTACGAGCAGTACTTC.

The table lists this clonotype with many counts. This chain connects TRBV20-1 to TRBJ2-4; D possibly corresponds to TRBD2 (6 bases). Germline values: CDR1 DFQATT, CDR2 SNEGSKA (reference sequence). The length of the CDR3 is 12 residues. V was shortened by 6 bases and J by 9 bases, with 15 bases between the two germline ends. The CDR3 DNA is TGCAGTGCAGTCTTGGGGGGTGGCATTCAGTACTTC. It codes for CSAVLGGGIQYF.